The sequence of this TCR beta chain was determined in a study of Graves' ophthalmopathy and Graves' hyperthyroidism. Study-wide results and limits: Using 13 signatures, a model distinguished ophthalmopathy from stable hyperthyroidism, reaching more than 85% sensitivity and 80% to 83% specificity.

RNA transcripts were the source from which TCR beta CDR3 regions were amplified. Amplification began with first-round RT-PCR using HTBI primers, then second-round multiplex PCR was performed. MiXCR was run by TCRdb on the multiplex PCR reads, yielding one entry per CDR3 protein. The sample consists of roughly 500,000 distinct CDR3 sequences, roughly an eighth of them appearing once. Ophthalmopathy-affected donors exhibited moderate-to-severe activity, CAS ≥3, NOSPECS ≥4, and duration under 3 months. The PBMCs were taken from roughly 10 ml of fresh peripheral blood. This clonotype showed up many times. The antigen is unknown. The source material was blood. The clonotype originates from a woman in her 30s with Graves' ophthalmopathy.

The chain's CDR3 is CSVRPFRDGYTF. DNA for the CDR3: TGCAGCGTTCGACCCTTCAGGGATGGCTACACCTTC. This chain links TRBV29-1 with TRBJ1-2; weak D call: TRBD1 (5 bases). Germline CDR1 SQVTM, CDR2 ANQGSEA. V gave up 5 bases and J gave up 6 bases, with 13 bases separating them. CDR3 length equals 12 residues.